Presented here are 24 T cell receptor beta chains from one specimen sequenced in a study of cytomegalovirus exposure and HLA in healthy donors. Researchers ran the PCR with 60 Vbeta and 13 Jbeta primers. TCRdb's table, derived via immunoSEQ multiplex PCR, lists solely in-frame clones and lacks some. This table has roughly 190,000 clones, approximately 82% appearing once. The sample taken for sequencing was PBMCs. The receptor source for this set is a woman between 45 and 60 years old in good health and CMV-seropositive.

This rearrangement joins TRBV4-1 to TRBJ2-7; D is possibly TRBD2 (6 bases). Germline V gives CDR1 MGHRA, CDR2 YSYEKL. The ends were cut back, 3 bases at V and 3 bases at J, with 15 bases in the middle. There are 15 residues in the CDR3. CDR3 nucleotides: TGCGCCAGCAGCCACCTCCTTATGGGAGGCTACGAGCAGTACTTC. It codes for CASSHLLMGGYEQYF.

The chain carries TRBV6-1 and TRBJ1-5; possible D gene TRBD1, 6 bases. Trimming shortened V by 3 bases and J by 0 bases, and 9 bases separated the two germline ends. Per germline, CDR1 MNHNS and CDR2 SASEGT. The CDR3 has 15 residues. This CDR3 is CASSDDRTSNQPQHF. DNA for the CDR3: TGTGCCAGCAGTGACGACAGGACTAGCAATCAGCCCCAGCATTTT.

The DNA of the CDR3 is TGTGCCAGCAGCGACAGGGTGTCCCACGAGCAGTACTTC. Translating gives CASSDRVSHEQYF. The genes are TRBV6-5 and TRBJ2-7; 7 nucleotides match TRBD1. The V gene end was trimmed by 6 bases and the J gene end by 5 bases; junction bases not matched to a gene: 7. The CDR3 covers 13 residues. Germline V gene data show CDR1 as MNHEY and CDR2 as SVGAGI.

The chain combines TRBV28 with TRBJ1-5; possible D gene TRBD1, 6 bases. This CDR3 region has 16 residues. The germline gives CDR1 MDHEN, CDR2 SYDVKM. The ends were cut back, 5 bases at V and 0 bases at J, with 14 bases in the middle. CDR3 loop: CASSRTADYSNQPQHF. CDR3 in DNA: TGTGCCAGCAGTCGGACAGCTGATTATAGCAATCAGCCCCAGCATTTT.

The chain combines TRBV18 with TRBJ2-1; 7 bases fit TRBD2. The CDR3 has 15 residues. V shed 1 base, J shed 4 bases, and the junction held 4 bases outside the gene matches. CDR1 is KGHSH and CDR2 is LQKENI in the germline V gene. Written as DNA, the CDR3 is TGTGCCAGCTCACCACTAGGACTAGAGTACAATGAGCAGTTCTTC. The encoded protein is CASSPLGLEYNEQFF. Full variable domain (rest looked up from reference TRBV18 and TRBJ2-1): NAGVMQNPRHLVRRRGQEARLRCSPMKGHSHVYWYRQLPEEGLKFMVYLQKENIIDESGMPKERFSAEFPKEGPSILRIQQVVRGDSAAYFCASSPLGLEYNEQFFGPGTRLTVL.

This clone was observed many times. This chain links TRBV6-1 with TRBJ2-1; 13 bases are a match to TRBD2. This CDR3 is built from 16 residues. V lost 4 bases, J lost 6 bases, and 6 bases stayed unmatched. Germline V gene data show CDR1 as MNHNS and CDR2 as SASEGT. The CDR3 coding sequence is TGTGCCAGCAGTGCGGGACTAGCGGGGCATGGCAATGAGCAGTTCTTC. It codes for CASSAGLAGHGNEQFF.

The chain joins TRBV9 to TRBJ2-7; TRBD1 aligns across 9 bases. The ends lost 0 bases at V and 4 bases at J; junction bases unmatched: 8. From germline, CDR1 is SGDLS and CDR2 YYNGEE. The CDR3 is 16 amino acids. The CDR3: CASSVGTGQGLYEQYF. DNA for the CDR3: TGTGCCAGCAGCGTAGGTACGGGACAGGGCTTATACGAGCAGTACTTC.

To note about this clone: A read error may produce the germline difference seen at one junction end. V gene TRBV5-1 combines with J gene TRBJ1-1; D ambiguous. Germline CDR1 SGHRS, CDR2 YFSETQ. The CDR3 is 14 amino acids. DNA for the CDR3: TGCGCCAGCAGCTCGACACCGGCGAGCTCTCTAGCTCTCTTT. Encoded protein: CASSSTPASSLALF.

This rearrangement joins TRBV2 to TRBJ2-7, with 9 bases that match TRBD2. The trim removed 4 bases at V and 3 bases at J, leaving 1 base unmatched. The CDR3 covers 13 residues. CDR1 SNHLY and CDR2 FYNNEI come from the germline V gene. DNA of the CDR3: TGTGCCAGCAGTGTGACTAGCGGCTACGAGCAGTACTTC. It yields the protein CASSVTSGYEQYF.

V usage is TRBV7-9 and J usage is TRBJ2-1; 7 bases fit TRBD1. Germline V gene lookup returns CDR1 SEHNR and CDR2 FQNEAQ (reference sequence). With 2 bases clipped from V and 9 bases from J, the junction kept 10 bases outside the gene matches. This CDR3 has 15 residues. CDR3 region: CASSLKGDYRGEQFF. The DNA of the CDR3 is TGTGCCAGCAGCTTAAAGGGGGATTACAGGGGTGAGCAGTTCTTC.

J is TRBJ2-1 and V is TRBV6-5; weak D call: TRBD2 (6 bases). The CDR3 is made up of 15 amino acids. Germline V gives CDR1 MNHEY, CDR2 SVGAGI. Trimming removed 3 bases from V and 2 bases from J, with 11 bases in between. The CDR3 loop is CASSYVGGAYNEQFF. Here the CDR3 DNA reads TGTGCCAGCAGTTATGTGGGGGGAGCCTACAATGAGCAGTTCTTC.

This clone was detected ten times or more. This sequence joins TRBV2 and TRBJ1-1; possibly TRBD1 for D (6 bases). The CDR3 covers 14 residues. Germline V gene data show CDR1 as SNHLY and CDR2 as FYNNEI. Trimming left V 7 bases short and J 1 base short, with 13 bases between. The CDR3 loop reads CASIPGTSNTEAFF. CDR3 bases: TGTGCCAGCATCCCCGGGACATCGAACACTGAAGCTTTCTTT.

Only a few counts were recorded for this clone. The identical CDR3 is also encoded by other nucleotide sequences in the sample. The rearrangement joins TRBV6-1 to TRBJ2-5; 10 bases fit TRBD2. The CDR3 sequence is 15 residues long. The J segment lost 2 bases and the V segment lost 0 bases, leaving 0 bases of the junction unmatched. Germline V CDR1 and CDR2: MNHNS, SASEGT. CDR3 in amino acids: CASSEASGGQETQYF. Written as DNA, the CDR3 is TGTGCCAGCAGTGAAGCTAGCGGGGGGCAAGAGACCCAGTACTTC.

The chain combines TRBV12-5 with TRBJ2-1, with 8 positions matching TRBD2. The length of the CDR3 is 17 residues. Germline values: CDR1 LGHNT, CDR2 FRNRAP. The V segment lost 5 bases and the J segment 3 bases; nucleotides outside the gene matches: 12. The CDR3 protein is CASGPPPVSGVYNEQFF. In DNA form, the CDR3 reads TGTGCTAGTGGTCCGCCCCCCGTTAGCGGGGTCTACAATGAGCAGTTCTTC.

The chain recombines TRBV19 with TRBJ2-2; weak D call: TRBD2 (5 bases). The V end lost 4 bases, the J end lost 6 bases, and 9 bases lay between the germline ends. There are 13 residues in the CDR3. The germline V gene encodes CDR1 LNHDA and CDR2 SQIVND (reference sequence). CDR3 DNA sequence: TGTGCCAGTAGTACCGGAGCGGCCGGGGAGCTGTTTTTT. Translated: CASSTGAAGELFF.

The count of this clone is one. The chain has TRBV28 and TRBJ2-7; 12 bases fit TRBD1. Germline loops: CDR1 MDHEN, CDR2 SYDVKM. With 3 bases clipped from V and 3 bases from J, the junction kept 6 bases outside the gene matches. CDR3 length equals 16 residues. CDR3 DNA: TGTGCCAGCAGTTTCCCCGGGACAGGGGGCGTCTACGAGCAGTACTTC. It yields the protein CASSFPGTGGVYEQYF. Based on the CDR3 plus reference TRBV28 and TRBJ2-7, the full variable domain is DVKVTQSSRYLVKRTGEKVFLECVQDMDHENMFWYRQDPGLGLRLIYFSYDVKMKEKGDIPEGYSVSREKKERFSLILESASTNQTSMYLCASSFPGTGGVYEQYFGPGTRLTVT.

The J gene is TRBJ1-3, the V gene TRBV5-1; D gene unclear. The germline V and J ends were trimmed by 1 base and 3 bases, with 20 bases remaining between them. Germline loops: CDR1 SGHRS, CDR2 YFSETQ. The length of the CDR3 is 18 residues. The CDR3, as DNA: TGCGCCAGCAGCTTGAAGACTCCTCGCGAAGGATATGGAAACACCATATATTTT. Translating gives CASSLKTPREGYGNTIYF.

The rearrangement joins TRBV10-3 to TRBJ1-2, with D possibly being TRBD1 (5 bases). The CDR3 loop spans 15 amino acids. V lost 2 bases to trimming and J lost 0 bases, with 10 bases between them. CDR1 ENHRY and CDR2 SYGVKD come from the germline V gene. Here the CDR3 reads CAISERTKANYGYTF. CDR3 nucleotides: TGTGCCATCAGTGAGCGGACAAAAGCTAACTATGGCTACACCTTC.

The chain employs TRBV7-6 and TRBJ2-5; D might be TRBD1 (6 bases). V was cut by 6 bases and J by 2 bases, with 13 bases left in between. CDR1 SGHVS and CDR2 FNYEAQ come from the germline V gene. This CDR3 has 14 amino acids. The CDR3 here is CASSYWTEQETQYF. CDR3 DNA sequence: TGTGCCAGCAGTTATTGGACAGAGCAAGAGACCCAGTACTTC.

The chain employs TRBV9 and TRBJ2-3, with D hard to call. Trimming stripped 6 bases from V and 0 bases from J, with 11 bases between. In germline, CDR1 is SGDLS, CDR2 YYNGEE. This CDR3 spans 14 amino acids. Written as DNA, the CDR3 is TGTGCCAGCAACCCGCGGCCTAGCACAGATACGCAGTATTTT. Its translation: CASNPRPSTDTQYF. The entire variable domain, with the rest obtained from reference TRBV9 and TRBJ2-3, is as follows: DSGVTQTPKHLITATGQRVTLRCSPRSGDLSVYWYQQSLDQGLQFLIQYYNGEERAKGNILERFSAQQFPDLHSELNLSSLELGDSALYFCASNPRPSTDTQYFGPGTRLTVL.

The rearrangement uses TRBV18 and TRBJ1-2; 11 nucleotides match TRBD1. Germline V gene data show CDR1 as KGHSH and CDR2 as LQKENI. This CDR3 has 16 residues. V lost 4 bases, J lost 4 bases, and 8 bases stayed unmatched. Written as DNA, the CDR3 is TGTGCCAGCTCACTTTTGGACAGGGGGCTTTCCTATGGCTACACCTTC. This sequence encodes CASSLLDRGLSYGYTF.

This clone occurred a few times. Distinct nucleotide sequences in the sample also encode this CDR3. This chain joins TRBV18 and TRBJ1-2, with a possible D match to TRBD1 (6 bases). The CDR3 extends over 13 amino acids. Germline CDR1 reads KGHSH; CDR2 reads LQKENI. The V end was cut by 3 bases, the J end by 1 base, with 6 bases between. The CDR3 nucleotides read TGTGCCAGCTCACCGGACAGTAACTATGGCTACACCTTC. Translated, it gives CASSPDSNYGYTF.

This chain uses TRBV6-5 with TRBJ1-4; D remains ambiguous. The CDR3 runs 14 residues. Germline CDR1 is MNHEY and CDR2 is SVGAGI. V was clipped by 6 bases and J by 4 bases, with 12 bases between them. CDR3 sequence reads: CASRNQANNEKLFF. CDR3 DNA sequence: TGTGCCAGCAGAAACCAGGCAAATAATGAAAAACTGTTTTTT.

The rearrangement uses TRBV5-4 and TRBJ2-1; D is unclear. Germline loops: CDR1 SGHNT, CDR2 YYREEE (reference sequence). The germline V and J ends were trimmed by 2 bases and 0 bases, with 6 bases remaining between them. The CDR3 runs 14 residues. CDR3 amino acids: CASSFLSSYNEQFF. The CDR3 DNA is TGTGCCAGCAGCTTCCTCAGCTCCTACAATGAGCAGTTCTTC.